Given below is one TCR beta chain in context. Its antigen remains unknown. The sample has other DNA sequences that encode this CDR3 too. These data belong to a study of beta chain features in type 1 diabetes. Study summary: There was similarity between patients and healthy donors in age, gender and cell yields. Study-level results: VDJ junctions from patients with type 1 diabetes contained fewer insertions and more deletions. Researchers reported that naive, central memory and Treg TCRB repertoires appeared more similar in patients than in healthy donors. Moderately but significantly shorter TCRB CDR3s were found in Type 1 diabetes patients in all four CD4+ subsets.

cDNA synthesis used the whole RNA isolate, giving expressed TCRB sequences. Generated by immunoSEQ multiplex PCR, the TCRdb table keeps only in-frame clones and is missing some. Here the sample spans approximately 250,000 clones, approximately 10% being singletons. Germline-derived CDR1 and CDR2 are SGDLS and YYNGEE. The CDR3 totals 16 residues. V lost 0 bases to trimming and J lost 2 bases, with 12 bases between them. Cell sorting via CD45RO/CCR7/CD25/CD127/CD95/CD27 was performed to obtain CD4+ naive, central memory, regulatory and stem cell-like memory cells. The V and J genes are TRBV9 and TRBJ2-1; D perhaps matches TRBD1 (6 bases). The source is a young man with type 1 diabetes. Sequencing was done on a sample of naive CD4+ T cells from blood. DNA for the CDR3: TGTGCCAGCAGCGTAGCAGGCAGGGGAGCCTACAATGAGCAGTTCTTC. Amino acids: CASSVAGRGAYNEQFF.